This T cell receptor beta chain was retrieved from a study of cytomegalovirus exposure and HLA in healthy donors. This clone has only a few counts. V gave up 6 bases and J gave up 0 bases; unmatched junction bases: 6. CDR3 length equals 15 residues. Germline CDR1 and CDR2: MNHNS and SASEGT. The PCR employed 60 Vbeta primers together with 13 Jbeta primers. The repertoire was sequenced with immunoSEQ multiplex PCR; TCRdb's copy has only in-frame clones and lacks some. The sample lists fewer than 45,000 clones, less than 85% occurring once. The chain joins TRBV6-1 to TRBJ1-1; 8 nucleotides line up with TRBD1. The sample taken for sequencing was PBMCs. The clonotype originates from a male donor in good health and CMV-seronegative. CDR3 amino acids: CASSQRQGMNTEAFF. The DNA of the CDR3 is TGTGCCAGCAGCCAGAGACAGGGGATGAACACTGAAGCTTTCTTT.